This T cell receptor (beta chain) was recovered during a study of blood T cell repertoires in COVID-19 (TCRdb year 2020). For the wider study: The collaborator samples originated in the United States, Italy and Spain and spanned the acute and convalescent phases of COVID-19. HLA class I and class II types, where available, came from metadata supplied by the sample provider rather than from assay-based typing. The samples were drawn from two sources: the first 160 participants of the ongoing ImmuneRACE study, and 1,000 to 1,500 subjects contributed by 6 global collaborators. A freely available public database, intended as a resource for researchers studying the immune response to SARS-CoV-2, is where the repertoires were released. Subjects who had been exposed to COVID-19, were actively infected with it, or had recovered from it provided the deeply sampled blood TCRbeta repertoires that made up the dataset. The prospective study material was composed of cDNA or gDNA derived from T cells, B-cell-depleted T cells, or PBMCs. Nearly every sample came with metadata listing a de-identified subject ID, COVID-19 status, age in years and sex.

The study at large found these results: The quantity of clinical and demographic metadata differed by source and by participant and was supplied without curation.

The CDR3 measures 17 amino acids from cysteine to phenylalanine. The only DNA kept is the CDR3, 51 bases in frame from the first base. The germline V gene specifies ENHRY as CDR1 and SYGVKD as CDR2. V drops 7 bases and J drops 2 bases, leaving 24 bases in between. Worth noting for this clone: Its antigen specificity is not known. It has no much larger one-base neighbor in the sample; base qualities were not kept.

The collaborating institutions used their own protocols to collect whole blood in K2EDTA tubes. For TCRbeta analysis, collaborators shipped samples in one of three forms: frozen whole blood, isolated PBMCs, or DNA extracted from either of those sample types. TCRbeta CDR3 regions were amplified from genomic DNA by means of the immunoSEQ Assay, a bias-controlled multiplex PCR. Under the source paper's analysis protocol: The number of nucleated cells in each sample was estimated from the amplification of reference gene primers within the assay. Sequence reads were collapsed and filtered to measure the absolute abundance of every unique TCRbeta CDR3 rearrangement. For each sample, productive Simpson clonality was calculated as the square root of Simpson's diversity index across productive rearrangements. The immuneACCESS repertoire file appears here via TCRdb, limited to in-frame rearrangements. These files lack a portion of the clones; in checked studies, under half of the deficit traces to unresolved V genes, and the cause of the others is not known. V, J and clone size are taken as reported in that table, and D and trimming were inferred from the DNA itself. In this sample the table shows some 97,000 clones, about 84% of which occur a single time. 9.5% to 15% of the sample is taken by the ten largest.

This clonotype originated in a human donor in a cohort sampled during active COVID-19. Sequenced: peripheral blood. The chain was built from TRBV10-3 and TRBJ2-7, with the D gene not confidently named. In nucleotide form, the sequence is TGTGCCATCACCACCAAAGCACACATGGAAGAGGCCTACGAGCAGTACTTC. It translates to CAITTKAHMEEAYEQYF.